These T cell receptor beta chains were read from a single sample in a study of technical replicates of blood from a handful of donors. Profiling relied on immunoSEQ multiplex PCR, and the TCRdb table lists in-frame clones only, not all of them. The sample has 13,000 to 15,000 clones, 80% seen once. The material sequenced was PBMCs. These receptors were collected from a human donor in good health. Both conserved end residues are part of each CDR3. D genes are given only for firm matches. A row's size may be missing; if present it is once, few, many or a size class.

v_call: TRBV30
j_call: TRBJ2-3
clone_size: -
d_call: -
cdr3_aa: CAWSAASGVADTQYF
cdr3_nt: TGTGCCTGGAGTGCTGCTAGTGGAGTTGCAGATACGCAGTATTTT

v_call: TRBV5-1
j_call: TRBJ2-3
clone_size: -
d_call: TRBD2
cdr3_aa: CASSLLAGGTDTQYF
cdr3_nt: TGCGCCAGCAGCCTTCTAGCGGGAGGAACAGATACGCAGTATTTT

v_call: TRBV5-1
j_call: TRBJ1-1
clone_size: -
d_call: TRBD1
cdr3_aa: CASVPGTGIMNTEAFF
cdr3_nt: TGCGCCAGCGTGCCCGGGACAGGGATCATGAACACTGAAGCTTTCTTT

v_call: TRBV5-1
j_call: TRBJ1-5
clone_size: -
d_call: TRBD1
cdr3_aa: CASSLQGGTGEPQHF
cdr3_nt: TGCGCCAGCAGCTTACAGGGGGGGACCGGGGAGCCCCAGCATTTT

v_call: TRBV5-5
j_call: TRBJ1-5
clone_size: -
d_call: TRBD1
cdr3_aa: CASSFFGTADQPQHF
cdr3_nt: TGTGCCAGCAGCTTTTTTGGGACAGCTGATCAGCCCCAGCATTTT

v_call: TRBV27
j_call: TRBJ1-1
clone_size: -
d_call: -
cdr3_aa: CASSTRTGGTEAFF
cdr3_nt: TGTGCCAGCAGTACGAGGACGGGGGGGACTGAAGCTTTCTTT

v_call: TRBV13
j_call: TRBJ2-3
clone_size: -
d_call: -
cdr3_aa: CASSPPDSDTQYF
cdr3_nt: TGTGCCAGCAGCCCCCCGGACTCAGATACGCAGTATTTT

v_call: TRBV28
j_call: TRBJ1-5
clone_size: -
d_call: -
cdr3_aa: CASSPPGNQPQHF
cdr3_nt: TGTGCCAGCAGTCCCCCGGGCAATCAGCCCCAGCATTTT

v_call: TRBV30
j_call: TRBJ2-5
clone_size: once
d_call: TRBD2
cdr3_aa: CAWEGGEREEDWETQYF
cdr3_nt: TGTGCCTGGGAGGGGGGGGAGCGGGAGGAGGATTGGGAGACCCAGTACTTC

v_call: TRBV6-1
j_call: TRBJ2-7
clone_size: once
d_call: -
cdr3_aa: CASSLDRYEQYF
cdr3_nt: TGTGCCAGCAGCCTAGACAGGTACGAGCAGTACTTC

v_call: TRBV19
j_call: TRBJ2-1
clone_size: -
d_call: -
cdr3_aa: CASSAIHRDNEQFF
cdr3_nt: TGTGCCAGTAGTGCTATTCACAGGGACAATGAGCAGTTCTTC

v_call: TRBV4-2
j_call: TRBJ2-1
clone_size: -
d_call: -
cdr3_aa: CASSQAGTNDYNEQFF
cdr3_nt: TGTGCCAGCAGCCAGGCCGGGACAAACGACTACAATGAGCAGTTCTTC

v_call: TRBV6-1
j_call: TRBJ1-2
clone_size: -
d_call: TRBD1
cdr3_aa: CASGDRGWYGYTF
cdr3_nt: TGTGCCAGCGGGGACAGGGGATGGTATGGCTACACCTTC

v_call: TRBV2
j_call: TRBJ1-4
clone_size: -
d_call: TRBD1
cdr3_aa: CATSVQGQGEKLFF
cdr3_nt: TGTGCCACCTCGGTACAGGGACAGGGGGAAAAACTGTTTTTT

v_call: TRBV5-5
j_call: TRBJ2-5
clone_size: -
d_call: -
cdr3_aa: CASSFDYQEETQYF
cdr3_nt: TGTGCCAGCAGCTTCGACTACCAAGAGGAGACCCAGTACTTC

v_call: TRBV27
j_call: TRBJ1-2
clone_size: few
d_call: -
cdr3_aa: CASSPRGKRDRGYTF
cdr3_nt: TGTGCCAGCAGCCCACGAGGGAAAAGGGATCGGGGCTACACCTTC

v_call: TRBV6-6
j_call: TRBJ2-7
clone_size: -
d_call: -
cdr3_aa: CASTSSWLNYEQYF
cdr3_nt: TGTGCCAGCACCTCGTCCTGGCTGAACTACGAGCAGTACTTC

v_call: TRBV27
j_call: TRBJ2-2
clone_size: -
d_call: TRBD1
cdr3_aa: CASSLDRGSNTGELFF
cdr3_nt: TGTGCCAGCAGTCTGGACAGGGGTAGTAACACCGGGGAGCTGTTTTTT

v_call: TRBV11-2
j_call: TRBJ2-7
clone_size: -
d_call: TRBD2
cdr3_aa: CASSLLAGGGSYEQYF
cdr3_nt: TGTGCCAGCAGCTTACTAGCGGGAGGGGGTTCCTACGAGCAGTACTTC

v_call: TRBV18
j_call: TRBJ1-1
clone_size: -
d_call: -
cdr3_aa: CASSPGGMNTEAFF
cdr3_nt: TGTGCCAGCTCACCCGGCGGCATGAACACTGAAGCTTTCTTT

v_call: TRBV10-3
j_call: TRBJ1-2
clone_size: -
d_call: -
cdr3_aa: CAISEQGFNGYTF
cdr3_nt: TGTGCCATCAGTGAACAGGGTTTTAATGGCTACACCTTC

v_call: TRBV11-2
j_call: TRBJ2-1
clone_size: -
d_call: -
cdr3_aa: CASSLGTETYNEQFF
cdr3_nt: TGTGCCAGCAGCTTAGGGACAGAGACATACAATGAGCAGTTCTTC

v_call: TRBV6-1
j_call: TRBJ1-2
clone_size: -
d_call: TRBD1
cdr3_aa: CASRSTGAANGYTF
cdr3_nt: TGTGCCAGCAGAAGCACAGGGGCTGCGAATGGCTACACCTTC

v_call: TRBV6-1
j_call: TRBJ2-1
clone_size: -
d_call: TRBD2
cdr3_aa: CASSISGSPYNEQFF
cdr3_nt: TGTGCCAGCAGCATTAGCGGGAGCCCCTACAATGAGCAGTTCTTC

v_call: TRBV10-1
j_call: TRBJ1-5
clone_size: -
d_call: -
cdr3_aa: CARRTRKGNGNQPQHF
cdr3_nt: TGCGCCCGAAGGACCCGAAAGGGGAATGGCAATCAGCCCCAGCATTTT

v_call: TRBV4-1
j_call: TRBJ2-5
clone_size: -
d_call: -
cdr3_aa: CASSQDPTKETQYF
cdr3_nt: TGCGCCAGCAGCCAAGACCCGACTAAAGAGACCCAGTACTTC

v_call: TRBV6-1
j_call: TRBJ1-1
clone_size: -
d_call: TRBD1
cdr3_aa: CASRSTGMGTEAFF
cdr3_nt: TGTGCCAGCAGGTCGACAGGGATGGGTACTGAAGCTTTCTTT

v_call: TRBV7-9
j_call: TRBJ1-4
clone_size: -
d_call: -
cdr3_aa: CASSPRDTVTTTNEKLFF
cdr3_nt: TGTGCCAGCAGCCCCCGGGACACCGTAACTACAACTAATGAAAAACTGTTTTTT

v_call: TRBV19
j_call: TRBJ1-1
clone_size: few
d_call: -
cdr3_aa: CASSIEGLRAFF
cdr3_nt: TGTGCCAGTAGTATCGAGGGTCTTCGAGCTTTCTTT

v_call: TRBV7-9
j_call: TRBJ1-2
clone_size: -
d_call: TRBD1
cdr3_aa: CASSDRSYGYTF
cdr3_nt: TGTGCCAGCTCGGACAGGTCCTATGGCTACACCTTC

v_call: TRBV19
j_call: TRBJ2-6
clone_size: -
d_call: -
cdr3_aa: CASYRSNRGSPSGANVLTF
cdr3_nt: TGTGCCAGTTACCGATCAAATCGCGGGTCCCCCTCTGGGGCCAACGTCCTGACTTTC

v_call: TRBV5-1
j_call: TRBJ2-1
clone_size: -
d_call: TRBD2
cdr3_aa: CASSSGTSNEQFF
cdr3_nt: TGCGCCAGCAGCTCGGGGACTAGCAATGAGCAGTTCTTC

v_call: TRBV2
j_call: TRBJ2-1
clone_size: -
d_call: -
cdr3_aa: CASRDRVLAGKQFF
cdr3_nt: TGTGCCAGCAGAGACAGGGTTCTAGCGGGTAAGCAGTTCTTC

v_call: TRBV27
j_call: TRBJ2-1
clone_size: -
d_call: -
cdr3_aa: CASTPMGGLSYNEQFF
cdr3_nt: TGTGCCAGCACTCCTATGGGCGGGCTCTCCTACAATGAGCAGTTCTTC

v_call: TRBV7-6
j_call: TRBJ2-3
clone_size: -
d_call: -
cdr3_aa: CASSPGSDTQYF
cdr3_nt: TGTGCCAGCAGCCCAGGCAGTGATACGCAGTATTTT

v_call: TRBV10-1
j_call: TRBJ2-7
clone_size: -
d_call: -
cdr3_aa: CASSATEESDEQYF
cdr3_nt: TGCGCCAGCAGTGCGACAGAAGAAAGTGACGAGCAGTACTTC

v_call: TRBV6-1
j_call: TRBJ1-5
clone_size: once
d_call: -
cdr3_aa: CASSDRVFHQPQHF
cdr3_nt: TGTGCCAGCAGTGATCGAGTCTTCCATCAGCCCCAGCATTTT

v_call: TRBV30
j_call: TRBJ1-5
clone_size: -
d_call: -
cdr3_aa: CAWGGIRENQPQHF
cdr3_nt: TGTGCCTGGGGAGGGATCAGGGAAAATCAGCCCCAGCATTTT

v_call: TRBV2
j_call: TRBJ1-1
clone_size: few
d_call: TRBD1
cdr3_aa: CATGGDGESTEAFF
cdr3_nt: TGTGCCACAGGGGGCGACGGGGAAAGCACTGAAGCTTTCTTT

v_call: TRBV7-9
j_call: TRBJ1-2
clone_size: -
d_call: TRBD1
cdr3_aa: CASNSDRVDYGYTF
cdr3_nt: TGTGCCAGCAATAGCGACAGGGTGGACTATGGCTACACCTTC

v_call: TRBV6-1
j_call: TRBJ2-1
clone_size: once
d_call: TRBD2
cdr3_aa: CASSWTSGPHEQFF
cdr3_nt: TGTGCCAGCAGTTGGACTAGTGGGCCCCATGAGCAGTTCTTC

v_call: TRBV18
j_call: TRBJ2-7
clone_size: -
d_call: -
cdr3_aa: CASSPASSYEQYF
cdr3_nt: TGTGCCAGCTCACCAGCCAGCTCCTACGAGCAGTACTTC

v_call: TRBV6-4
j_call: TRBJ1-2
clone_size: -
d_call: TRBD1
cdr3_aa: CARLRDRGYTF
cdr3_nt: TGTGCCAGGCTGAGGGACAGGGGCTACACCTTC

v_call: TRBV2
j_call: TRBJ2-7
clone_size: -
d_call: -
cdr3_aa: CASYPHPDGITYEQYF
cdr3_nt: TGTGCCAGCTATCCCCACCCGGACGGGATAACCTACGAGCAGTACTTC

v_call: TRBV5-6
j_call: TRBJ1-2
clone_size: -
d_call: -
cdr3_aa: CASSALGGDYGYTF
cdr3_nt: TGTGCCAGCAGCGCTCTAGGGGGTGACTATGGCTACACCTTC

v_call: TRBV10-2
j_call: TRBJ2-1
clone_size: -
d_call: -
cdr3_aa: CASSEAATYNEQFF
cdr3_nt: TGCGCCAGCAGTGAGGCAGCGACCTACAATGAGCAGTTCTTC

v_call: TRBV18
j_call: TRBJ1-4
clone_size: -
d_call: -
cdr3_aa: CASSPKPARDEKLFF
cdr3_nt: TGTGCCAGCTCACCAAAGCCGGCCCGGGATGAAAAACTGTTTTTT

v_call: TRBV6-6
j_call: TRBJ2-1
clone_size: -
d_call: TRBD2
cdr3_aa: CASRPAGGPHNEQFF
cdr3_nt: TGTGCCAGCAGACCCGCGGGAGGGCCCCACAATGAGCAGTTCTTC

v_call: TRBV15
j_call: TRBJ2-5
clone_size: -
d_call: -
cdr3_aa: CATTNTQETQYF
cdr3_nt: TGTGCCACCACCAATACTCAAGAGACCCAGTACTTC

v_call: TRBV13
j_call: TRBJ2-3
clone_size: -
d_call: TRBD1
cdr3_aa: CASSLRQGATDTQYF
cdr3_nt: TGTGCCAGCAGCTTAAGACAGGGGGCCACAGATACGCAGTATTTT

v_call: TRBV7-2
j_call: TRBJ1-5
clone_size: -
d_call: -
cdr3_aa: CASSLQESWGLGNQPQHF
cdr3_nt: TGTGCCAGCAGCTTACAGGAGTCATGGGGGCTGGGCAATCAGCCCCAGCATTTT

v_call: TRBV5-1
j_call: TRBJ2-1
clone_size: -
d_call: TRBD2
cdr3_aa: CASSLFLAGGSDEQFF
cdr3_nt: TGCGCCAGCAGCTTGTTCCTAGCGGGAGGATCTGATGAGCAGTTCTTC

v_call: TRBV7-6
j_call: TRBJ2-1
clone_size: -
d_call: TRBD2
cdr3_aa: CASSLTSDHNEQFF
cdr3_nt: TGTGCCAGCAGCTTAACTAGCGACCACAATGAGCAGTTCTTC

v_call: TRBV5-1
j_call: TRBJ1-2
clone_size: -
d_call: -
cdr3_aa: CASSLSTGYDGYTF
cdr3_nt: TGCGCCAGCAGCCTCTCTACAGGCTACGATGGCTACACCTTC